These T cell receptor beta chains were read from a single sample in a study of OX40 agonist ivuxolimab in advanced cancers. The repertoire was sequenced with immunoSEQ multiplex PCR; TCRdb's copy has only in-frame clones and lacks some. This sample has just over 95,000 clones, with roughly 88% found just once. Sequencing was performed on CD4+ or CD8+ T cells sorted from blood, taken in a trial of the OX40 agonist ivuxolimab. Receptors were obtained from an adult with an advanced solid tumor such as melanoma, head and neck, liver or kidney cancer. Each CDR3 is given with its conserved first and last residue. A D gene is named only where the DNA matches it firmly. Size tells how often a clone was seen (once, few, many) or the class of an expanded clone, and some rows leave it out.

.	TRBJ2-5	.	TRBV13	CASSLVGETQYF	TGTGCCAGCAGCTTAGTAGGCGAGACCCAGTACTTC
TRBD1	TRBJ2-5	.	TRBV10-3	CAISGGGAWQETQYF	TGTGCCATCAGTGGAGGGGGCGCTTGGCAAGAGACCCAGTACTTC
.	TRBJ2-5	.	TRBV5-1	CASSLEEGGRETQYF	TGCGCCAGCAGCCTCGAGGAGGGGGGCAGGGAGACCCAGTACTTC
TRBD1	TRBJ2-1	.	TRBV15	CATSRSGQVLYNEQFF	TGTGCCACCAGCAGATCCGGACAGGTCCTCTACAATGAGCAGTTCTTC
.	TRBJ2-2	.	TRBV6-6	CASSYGTPYTGELFF	TGTGCCAGCAGTTACGGGACTCCTTACACCGGGGAGCTGTTTTTT
.	TRBJ1-4	once	TRBV9	CASSDGARRELFF	TGTGCCAGCAGCGACGGTGCCAGGCGAGAACTGTTTTTT
.	TRBJ2-1	once	TRBV4-3	CASSQEYLGHEQFF	TGCGCCAGCAGCCAAGAGTATCTGGGCCACGAGCAGTTCTTC
TRBD1	TRBJ2-5	.	TRBV11-2	CASRPTGGQTQYF	TGTGCCAGCAGACCCACAGGGGGGCAGACCCAGTACTTC
.	TRBJ2-7	.	TRBV5-8	CASSFTGSYEQYF	TGTGCCAGCAGCTTTACAGGGTCCTACGAGCAGTACTTC
TRBD1	TRBJ2-1	.	TRBV5-1	CASKDGTGAFNEQFF	TGCGCCAGCAAGGATGGGACAGGGGCCTTCAATGAGCAGTTCTTC
.	TRBJ2-7	.	TRBV4-2	CASSLWGLYEQYF	TGTGCCAGCAGCTTGTGGGGGCTCTACGAGCAGTACTTC
.	TRBJ2-7	.	TRBV4-3	CASSLRSGSYEQYF	TGCGCCAGCTCCCTCCGGTCAGGGTCCTACGAGCAGTACTTC
.	TRBJ1-1	.	TRBV5-1	CASSREGDTEAFF	TGCGCCAGCAGCCGGGAGGGGGACACTGAAGCTTTCTTT
.	TRBJ2-1	.	TRBV19	CASSIDGASAYNEQFF	TGTGCCAGTAGTATAGACGGGGCTTCTGCCTACAATGAGCAGTTCTTC
.	TRBJ2-2	few	TRBV9	CASSVWGAGELFF	TGTGCCAGCAGCGTATGGGGGGCCGGGGAGCTGTTTTTT
.	TRBJ1-5	once	TRBV19	CASRLGRQPQHF	TGTGCCAGTAGGCTGGGTCGGCAGCCCCAGCATTTT
TRBD2	TRBJ2-3	.	TRBV7-9	CASSSLVLTSGRAYTQYF	TGTGCCAGCAGTTCTCTCGTTTTGACTAGCGGGAGGGCCTATACGCAGTATTTT
TRBD1	TRBJ2-5	.	TRBV9	CASSSQTGGLQETQYF	TGTGCCAGCAGCTCCCAAACAGGGGGCCTCCAAGAGACCCAGTACTTC